The rows below give T cell receptor beta chains drawn from one sample of a study of T cells in Graves' hyperthyroidism and ophthalmopathy. From the multiplex PCR reads, TCRdb called clonotypes with MiXCR, one entry per CDR3 protein. The table shows approximately 220,000 distinct CDR3 sequences, with about 18% occurring only once. Source material: blood. These receptors all come from a man aged 35-49 years with Graves' hyperthyroidism. CDR3s include the opening cysteine and the closing phenylalanine or tryptophan. A D gene is named only where the DNA matches it firmly. The size field is filled for only some rows; it gives once, few, many or a size class.

d_call	v_call	clone_size	j_call	cdr3_aa	cdr3_nt
.	TRBV29-1	.	TRBJ1-2	CSVTQYGASTF	TGCAGCGTGACCCAGTACGGGGCGAGCACCTTC
.	TRBV6-1	many	TRBJ1-6	CASSPNNSPLHF	TGTGCCAGCAGCCCAAATAATTCACCCCTCCACTTT
.	TRBV6-6	.	TRBJ2-2	CASSYSGGEAGELFF	TGTGCCAGCAGTTACTCGGGGGGCGAGGCCGGGGAGCTGTTTTTT
TRBD1	TRBV10-1	.	TRBJ2-1	CASSPRQGWNEQFF	TGCGCCAGCAGCCCGCGACAGGGGTGGAATGAGCAGTTCTTC
TRBD2	TRBV14	few	TRBJ2-3	CASSQGRGGWTDTQYF	TGTGCCAGCAGCCAAGGGCGGGGGGGATGGACAGATACGCAGTATTTT
TRBD2	TRBV28	many	TRBJ2-3	CASSSRTSGGATDTQYF	TGTGCCAGCAGTTCCAGGACTAGCGGGGGGGCCACAGATACGCAGTATTTT
TRBD1	TRBV4-3	.	TRBJ2-4	CARGILGQLENIQYF	TGCGCCAGGGGAATTTTGGGACAGCTGGAAAACATTCAGTACTTC
.	TRBV19	.	TRBJ2-1	CASSIGYSSYNEQFF	TGTGCCAGTAGTATTGGCTATAGCTCCTACAATGAGCAGTTCTTC
TRBD1	TRBV5-1	many	TRBJ1-1	CASSPATGWDTEAFF	TGCGCCAGCAGCCCGGCGACAGGGTGGGACACTGAAGCTTTCTTT
.	TRBV18	.	TRBJ2-1	CASSPIVADRYDEQFF	TGTGCCAGCTCACCCATAGTGGCGGACAGATACGATGAGCAGTTCTTC
.	TRBV11-2	.	TRBJ2-1	CASSPGAQRAGFSYNEQFF	TGTGCCAGCAGCCCAGGCGCCCAGAGGGCGGGGTTCTCCTACAATGAGCAGTTCTTC
.	TRBV5-1	many	TRBJ2-1	CASSLARGGGLNEQFF	TGCGCCAGCAGCTTGGCCAGGGGGGGGGGGCTGAATGAGCAGTTCTTC
.	TRBV5-1	many	TRBJ2-3	CASSFQGRDTDTQYF	TGCGCCAGCAGCTTCCAGGGGAGAGACACAGATACGCAGTATTTT
.	TRBV28	many	TRBJ2-2	CASRPDYNTGELFF	TGTGCCAGCAGACCCGACTACAACACCGGGGAGCTGTTTTTT
.	TRBV9	few	TRBJ1-5	CASSLTGASDQPQHF	TGTGCCAGCAGCCTCACCGGGGCTTCAGATCAGCCCCAGCATTTT
TRBD1	TRBV7-2	many	TRBJ2-3	CASSYGTAGDTQYF	TGTGCCAGCAGCTACGGGACAGCTGGAGATACGCAGTATTTT
TRBD1	TRBV7-6	many	TRBJ2-3	CASSLGTGHTDTQYF	TGTGCCAGCAGCTTAGGGACAGGGCACACAGATACGCAGTATTTT
.	TRBV5-1	many	TRBJ1-1	CASKEGRGLMNTEAFF	TGCGCCAGCAAGGAGGGCAGGGGCCTAATGAACACTGAAGCTTTCTTT
.	TRBV29-1	few	TRBJ2-5	CSVERSSQETQYF	TGCAGCGTTGAACGTTCTTCTCAAGAGACCCAGTACTTC
.	TRBV28	few	TRBJ1-1	CASSNTNTEAFF	TGTGCCAGCAGCAACACGAACACTGAAGCTTTCTTT
.	TRBV2	.	TRBJ2-3	CASSRLSLRSRDVTDTQYF	TGTGCCAGCAGTCGACTATCCCTTCGAAGTCGTGATGTCACAGATACGCAGTATTTT
.	TRBV19	few	TRBJ1-2	CASSIDGSGYTF	TGTGCCAGTAGTATAGACGGTTCTGGCTACACCTTC
.	TRBV15	.	TRBJ1-6	CATSRDRGDTSPLHF	TGTGCCACCAGCAGAGATCGAGGGGATACTTCACCCCTCCACTTT
TRBD2	TRBV20-1	many	TRBJ2-2	CSAQTSGRNTGELFF	TGCAGTGCCCAGACTAGCGGGCGGAACACCGGGGAGCTGTTTTTT
TRBD2	TRBV11-3	.	TRBJ2-1	CASSGRTSGGALNNEQFF	TGTGCCAGCAGCGGACGGACTAGCGGGGGGGCACTAAACAATGAGCAGTTCTTC
.	TRBV28	once	TRBJ2-1	CASERAGLTANEQFF	TGTGCCAGCGAAAGAGCAGGACTAACGGCCAATGAGCAGTTCTTC
TRBD2	TRBV6-1	.	TRBJ2-3	CASSPSGGVPDTQYF	TGTGCCAGCAGTCCTAGCGGGGGGGTACCGGATACGCAGTATTTT
TRBD1	TRBV28	many	TRBJ1-2	CASTPDRVGGYTF	TGTGCCAGCACCCCAGACAGGGTCGGAGGCTACACCTTC
TRBD1	TRBV11-3	many	TRBJ2-5	CASAAGGSEKTQYF	TGTGCCAGCGCGGCAGGGGGCTCTGAAAAGACCCAGTACTTC
.	TRBV19	few	TRBJ1-3	CASSMWGSRGNTIYF	TGTGCCAGTAGTATGTGGGGGTCTCGCGGAAACACCATATATTTT
.	TRBV7-2	many	TRBJ2-4	CASSLDKNIQYF	TGTGCCAGCAGCTTAGACAAAAACATTCAGTACTTC
.	TRBV27	few	TRBJ2-7	CASTGRYEQYF	TGTGCCAGCACCGGGCGCTACGAGCAGTACTTC
TRBD1	TRBV30	many	TRBJ1-2	CAWAGTGAYGYTF	TGTGCCTGGGCTGGGACAGGAGCCTATGGCTACACCTTC
.	TRBV9	many	TRBJ2-7	CASSESGGSGQYF	TGTGCCAGCAGCGAGTCTGGGGGCTCAGGGCAGTACTTC
.	TRBV30	many	TRBJ1-4	CAWAGTLKEKLFF	TGTGCCTGGGCCGGGACACTGAAGGAAAAACTGTTTTTT
.	TRBV18	many	TRBJ1-2	CASSPEGLGGYTF	TGTGCCAGCTCACCAGAAGGCCTCGGTGGCTACACCTTC
.	TRBV14	.	TRBJ2-7	CASSQDRGREQYF	TGTGCCAGCAGCCAAGATCGGGGGCGGGAGCAGTACTTC
.	TRBV6-1	many	TRBJ1-3	CASRLPEGNTIYF	TGTGCCAGCAGGCTCCCCGAAGGAAACACCATATATTTT
TRBD1	TRBV9	.	TRBJ1-5	CASSAVDRGQPQHF	TGTGCCAGCAGCGCAGTCGACAGGGGACAGCCCCAGCATTTT
TRBD1	TRBV6-5	few	TRBJ1-2	CASSYSTRGTGNGYTF	TGTGCCAGCAGTTACTCGACTCGAGGGACAGGGAATGGCTACACCTTC
.	TRBV7-8	many	TRBJ1-6	CASSVHQGLSNSPLHF	TGTGCCAGCAGCGTGCACCAGGGGCTCTCTAATTCACCCCTCCACTTT
.	TRBV4-3	.	TRBJ2-3	CASSQTQGKADTQYF	TGCGCCAGCAGCCAGACTCAGGGGAAGGCAGATACGCAGTATTTT